This TCR beta chain derives from a study of T cells after yellow fever vaccination. Germline V gives CDR1 MGHRA, CDR2 YSYEKL. The V end lost 2 bases, the J end lost 4 bases, and 14 bases lay between the germline ends. CDR3 length equals 15 residues. Making TCR cDNA involved 5'RACE template switching, which added UMIs and a universal primer site. TCRdb itself ran the 5' RACE reads through MiXCR, one entry per CDR3 protein. This sample has around 260,000 distinct CDR3 sequences; roughly 4.8% occur once, and the top ten carry roughly 3.3%. In its sample, this clonotype was seen a few times. Material: CD4+ T cells sorted from PBMCs, obtained on the day of the yellow fever booster vaccination. The chain has TRBV4-1 and TRBJ1-1; weak D call: TRBD1 (6 bases). The sequence was collected from a man aged 18 to 30 who received the YFV17D yellow fever vaccine. CDR3 DNA: TGCGCCAGCAGCCAAAGTCTGGGGGCTGGCACTGAAGCTTTCTTT. This translates into CASSQSLGAGTEAFF.